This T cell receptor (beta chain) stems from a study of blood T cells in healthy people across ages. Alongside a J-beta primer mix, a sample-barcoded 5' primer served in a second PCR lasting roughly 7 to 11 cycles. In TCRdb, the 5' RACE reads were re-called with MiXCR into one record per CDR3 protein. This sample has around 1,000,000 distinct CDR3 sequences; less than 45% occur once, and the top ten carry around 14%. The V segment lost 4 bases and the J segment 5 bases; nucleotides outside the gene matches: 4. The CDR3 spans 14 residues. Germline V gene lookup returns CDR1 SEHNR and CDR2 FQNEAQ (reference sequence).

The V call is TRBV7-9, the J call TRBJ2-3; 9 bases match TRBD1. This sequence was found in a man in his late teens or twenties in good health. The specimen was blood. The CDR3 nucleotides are TGTGCCAGCAGCTCCGGACAGGGGAAAGATACGCAGTATTTT. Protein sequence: CASSSGQGKDTQYF.